Below are 18 T cell receptor beta chains sequenced from a single sample in a study of Ad26.COV2.S vaccination and SARS-CoV-2 variants. The treatment is: around 19 received Ad26.COV2.S at low or high dose, single or two shots; about 5 received placebo; per-sample allocation not given. Material that was analyzed had been drawn on day 63 after the first vaccine or placebo injection. The protocol was immunoSEQ multiplex PCR, while the TCRdb copy is restricted to in-frame clones and leaves out a portion. Of 350,000 to 450,000 clones detected, 92% appear once; the ten largest clones hold about 1.6%. The sequenced sample was peripheral blood, obtained in a trial of Ad26.COV2.S vaccine versus placebo. The receptors derive from a person between 18 and 60 years old who received the Ad26.COV2.S COVID-19 vaccine or a placebo.

The V gene is TRBV29-1, the J gene TRBJ2-3, with 10 bases matching TRBD2. The J segment lost 8 bases and the V segment lost 2 bases, leaving 4 bases of the junction unmatched. Germline V lookup: CDR1 SQVTM, CDR2 ANQGSEA. The CDR3 extends over 13 amino acids. CDR3 region: CSVETSGAGTQYF. The CDR3, as DNA: TGCAGCGTTGAAACTAGCGGGGCGGGTACGCAGTATTTT.

The chain combines TRBV10-1 with TRBJ1-1; D is perhaps TRBD1 (5 bases). Trimming took 2 bases from V and 1 from J, leaving 14 bases between them. The CDR3 covers 16 residues. CDR1 and CDR2 from the germline V gene are WNHNN and SYGVQD (reference sequence). The CDR3 nucleotides are TGCGCCAGCAGTGAGAGTATCGGGGGATCGAACACTGAAGCTTTCTTT. It is translated as CASSESIGGSNTEAFF.

The chain couples TRBV4-1 to TRBJ2-7; D is perhaps TRBD1 or TRBD2 (5 bases each). The CDR3 runs 16 residues. The ends were cut back, 3 bases at V and 3 bases at J, with 18 bases in the middle. From germline, CDR1 is MGHRA and CDR2 YSYEKL. CDR3: CASSHVPGPSDYEQYF. In DNA, the CDR3 is TGCGCCAGCAGCCATGTCCCGGGACCCTCGGACTACGAGCAGTACTTC.

The count of this clone is one. This rearrangement joins TRBV2 to TRBJ1-1, with 9 bases fitting TRBD1. Germline trimming cut 6 bases from V and 2 bases from J; bases unmatched to any gene: 4. From germline, CDR1 is SNHLY and CDR2 FYNNEI. This CDR3 has 14 amino acids. The CDR3 region is CASRYRGRNTEAFF. CDR3 nucleotides: TGTGCCAGCAGATACAGGGGGCGAAACACTGAAGCTTTCTTT.

The chain links TRBV29-1 to TRBJ2-5, with 7 nucleotides matching TRBD1. Looked up from germline, CDR1 is SQVTM and CDR2 is ANQGSEA. This CDR3 has 13 amino acids. The trim removed 6 bases at V and 2 bases at J, leaving 6 bases unmatched. Here the CDR3 DNA reads TGCAGCGTCCGTGGGACAGCACAAGAGACCCAGTACTTC. Translated: CSVRGTAQETQYF.

The J gene is TRBJ1-1, the V gene TRBV15, with 7 bases lining up with TRBD1. CDR3 length: 15 residues. Germline V gene sequence: CDR1 LNHNV, CDR2 YYDKDF (reference sequence). The V gene end was trimmed by 0 bases and the J gene end by 5 bases; junction bases not matched to a gene: 6. CDR3 residues: CATSRDLGRGTEAFF. CDR3 nucleotides: TGTGCCACCAGCAGAGATCTGGGCAGGGGGACTGAAGCTTTCTTT. Based on the CDR3 plus reference TRBV15 and TRBJ1-1, the full variable domain is DAMVIQNPRYQVTQFGKPVTLSCSQTLNHNVMYWYQQKSSQAPKLLFHYYDKDFNNEADTPDNFQSRRPNTSFCFLDIRSPGLGDTAMYLCATSRDLGRGTEAFFGQGTRLTVV.

The chain recombines TRBV7-2 with TRBJ1-5; no firm D call. Germline V CDR1 and CDR2: SGHTA, FQGNSA. Trimming shortened V by 1 base and J by 1 base, and 8 bases separated the two germline ends. The CDR3 is 15 residues long. The CDR3 DNA sequence: TGTGCCAGCAGCTTAGGAGGGCTGAGCAATCAGCCCCAGCATTTT. Its translation is CASSLGGLSNQPQHF.

The chain couples TRBV5-1 to TRBJ2-1; 10 nucleotides align to TRBD2. This CDR3 is 17 amino acids long. Germline loops: CDR1 SGHRS, CDR2 YFSETQ. V lost 0 bases to trimming and J lost 2 bases; unmatched junction nucleotides: 5. The CDR3 reads CASSLGSGGLAYNEQFF. The DNA for the CDR3 is TGCGCCAGCAGCTTGGGTAGCGGGGGGCTTGCCTACAATGAGCAGTTCTTC. Based on the CDR3 plus reference TRBV5-1 and TRBJ2-1, the full variable domain is KAGVTQTPRYLIKTRGQQVTLSCSPISGHRSVSWYQQTPGQGLQFLFEYFSETQRNKGNFPGRFSGRQFSNSRSEMNVSTLELGDSALYLCASSLGSGGLAYNEQFFGPGTRLTVL.

The V and J genes are TRBV4-3 and TRBJ2-2; 7 bases line up with TRBD2. Trimming cost V 6 bases and J 7 bases; bases outside gene matches: 14. Germline CDR1 LGHNA, CDR2 YSLEER. This CDR3 has 16 amino acids. CDR3 region: CASSQKAGTLHGELFF. Written as DNA, the CDR3 is TGCGCCAGCAGTCAGAAAGCGGGGACCCTTCACGGGGAGCTGTTTTTT.

The chain has TRBV30 and TRBJ1-5; the match to TRBD1 covers 11 bases. There are 16 residues in the CDR3. V gave up 3 bases and J gave up 6 bases; unmatched junction bases: 10. The germline CDR1 and CDR2 sequences are GTSNPN and SVGIG (reference sequence). CDR3 in amino acids: CAWRATRDRGVQPQHF. The DNA of the CDR3 is TGTGCCTGGAGGGCCACGCGGGACAGGGGGGTTCAGCCCCAGCATTTT.

The chain carries TRBV12-3 or TRBV12-4 and TRBJ1-6; D gene unclear. The CDR3 totals 13 residues. With 3 bases removed from V and 5 bases from J, the gap between germline ends came to 5 bases. The CDR3 sequence: CASSLEDNSPLHF. CDR3 coding DNA: TGTGCCAGCAGTTTGGAGGATAATTCACCCCTCCACTTT.

The rearrangement uses TRBV19 and TRBJ1-5; the match to TRBD1 covers 9 bases. V lost 7 bases to trimming and J lost 3 bases; unmatched junction nucleotides: 7. This CDR3 region has 15 residues. Germline lookup yields CDR1 LNHDA and CDR2 SQIVND (reference sequence). The CDR3 is CASTGDREANQPQHF. In DNA, the CDR3 is TGTGCCAGTACTGGGGACAGGGAGGCCAATCAGCCCCAGCATTTT.

This clone is a singleton in its sample. The chain combines TRBV13 with TRBJ2-3; the match to TRBD2 covers 9 bases. J was trimmed by 4 bases and V by 4 bases; bases with no gene match: 6. The CDR3 is 15 residues long. The V gene's germline CDR1 is PRHDT and CDR2 FYEKMQ (reference sequence). The CDR3 spells CASSSPQRGADTQYF. DNA for the CDR3: TGTGCCAGCAGCTCCCCCCAGCGGGGGGCAGATACGCAGTATTTT.

The V call is TRBV5-8, the J call TRBJ2-5; no firm D call. Germline V gene data show CDR1 as SGHTS and CDR2 as YDEGEE. Trimming took off 4 bases at V and 5 bases at J, with 18 bases between the two ends. The CDR3 length is 15 residues. CDR3 sequence (DNA): TGTGCCAGCAGCCCCGGACCACCTCTAGGGGAGACCCAGTACTTC. It specifies CASSPGPPLGETQYF.

This clone was detected a few times. The gene calls are TRBV4-3 and TRBJ1-5, with D tentatively TRBD1 (5 bases). Germline CDR1 is LGHNA and CDR2 is YSLEER. Trimming cost V 0 bases and J 0 bases, with 24 bases left between them. The CDR3 has 21 residues. The CDR3 DNA follows: TGCGCCAGCAGCCAAGATCCCCCGGGGGGGGAACCAAGGTATAGCAATCAGCCCCAGCATTTT. Its protein product is CASSQDPPGGEPRYSNQPQHF.

The chain carries TRBV28 and TRBJ1-5; D is ambiguous. V lost 6 bases and J 3 bases, leaving 15 bases between the germline ends. CDR3 length equals 15 residues. CDR1 and CDR2 (germline): MDHEN, SYDVKM. The CDR3 DNA reads TGTGCCAGCAGCCCGGGTGGCGGGTACAATCAGCCCCAGCATTTT. Translation: CASSPGGGYNQPQHF.

The gene calls are TRBV7-6 and TRBJ2-2; TRBD1 agrees at 8 bases. The V gene's germline CDR1 is SGHVS and CDR2 FNYEAQ. The CDR3 consists of 15 residues. V shed 4 bases and J 6 bases; nucleotides not matched to a gene: 7. CDR3 coding DNA: TGTGCCAGCAGCTCCCGGACAGGGATCGCCGGGGAGCTGTTTTTT. It encodes CASSSRTGIAGELFF.

J is TRBJ2-1 and V is TRBV9, with D maybe TRBD2 (6 bases). The CDR3 is 14 residues long. The germline gives CDR1 SGDLS, CDR2 YYNGEE. The V gene lost 2 bases and the J gene lost 5 bases, with 11 bases spanning the gap. DNA of the CDR3: TGTGCCAGCAGCGTGTTGACTAGTGACAATGAGCAGTTCTTC. Translation gives CASSVLTSDNEQFF. The whole variable domain, filled in from reference TRBV9 and TRBJ2-1, reads DSGVTQTPKHLITATGQRVTLRCSPRSGDLSVYWYQQSLDQGLQFLIQYYNGEERAKGNILERFSAQQFPDLHSELNLSSLELGDSALYFCASSVLTSDNEQFFGPGTRLTVL.